One T cell receptor (beta chain) is described in this entry. The antigen remains undetermined. V lost 1 base and J lost 8; bases outside the gene matches: 10. The CDR3 is 15 amino acids. Germline V gives CDR1 SEHNR, CDR2 FQNEAQ (reference sequence). The source of the sample is a study of graft-versus-host responses after intestinal transplantation. On the study more broadly: Recipients were all induced with anti-thymocyte globulin, then given tacrolimus and steroids for approximately 3 years.

Data came from immunoSEQ multiplex PCR; TCRdb stores just in-frame clones and leaves some out. The sample lists fewer than 130,000 clones, 90% to 95% occurring once. The TCR originated in a human donor who received an intestinal transplant. The specimen comprised unstimulated CD8+ T cells sorted from spleen or lymph node cells, sampled before intestinal transplant. V usage is TRBV7-9 and J usage is TRBJ1-2; 7 bases line up with TRBD1. The CDR3 is CASSLGSTGAGGYTF. CDR3 coding DNA: TGTGCCAGCAGCTTAGGATCTACAGGGGCTGGCGGCTACACCTTC.